The next 3 T cell receptor beta chains were all read from a single sample in a study of Ad26.COV2.S vaccination and SARS-CoV-2 variants (dated by TCRdb to the early 2020s). The method was the immunoSEQ multiplex PCR assay. This immuneACCESS table, as held by TCRdb, lists in-frame sequences with V and J called but not all clones. Of the missing ones, under half trace to an unresolved V gene in checked studies; the others have no known cause. The sample data list 350,000 to 550,000 clones, and 89% of these were observed just once. Approximately 2.5% of the sample comes from the top ten. The label giving this sample's treatment or condition can be read as: 15 to 20 received Ad26.COV2.S at low or high dose, single or two shots; about 5 received placebo; per-sample allocation not given. For vaccine and placebo recipients, repertoires were sequenced using samples collected on day 63 after the first injection.

Sequenced material: peripheral blood, taken in a trial of Ad26.COV2.S vaccine versus placebo. These receptors were taken from a person aged 18-65 years who received the Ad26.COV2.S COVID-19 vaccine or a placebo.

The chain uses TRBV6-1 and TRBJ1-1, with D hard to call. Trimming stripped 3 bases from V and 1 base from J, with 9 bases between. The CDR3 is 14 amino acids. Per germline, CDR1 MNHNS and CDR2 SASEGT. The CDR3 bases are TGTGCCAGCAGTGAGGACGGATCGAACACTGAAGCTTTCTTT. This sequence encodes CASSEDGSNTEAFF.

The chain combines TRBV3-1 (or the pseudogene TRBV3-2) with TRBJ1-5; D ambiguous. The CDR3 is made up of 14 amino acids. Germline CDR1 LGHDT, CDR2 YNNKEL (reference sequence). The V end was cut by 1 base, the J end by 0 bases, with 4 bases between. CDR3 DNA: TGTGCCAGCAGCCAAGGTTATAGCAATCAGCCCCAGCATTTT. Encoded protein: CASSQGYSNQPQHF.

This chain links TRBV11-3 with TRBJ1-1; 12 nucleotides match TRBD1. After removal of 5 bases from V and 5 bases from J, the junction contained 12 bases not matched to a gene. In germline, CDR1 is SGHNT, CDR2 YENEEA. The CDR3 runs to 17 residues. CDR3 in amino acids: CASSPLPGQGAWTEAFF. DNA for the CDR3: TGTGCCAGCAGCCCCCTACCGGGACAGGGGGCGTGGACTGAAGCTTTCTTT.